This T cell receptor (beta chain) comes out of a study of monozygotic twins with inflammatory bowel disease. The study's findings and limits: Distinction of different T cell subtypes was not possible. Healthy co-twins, by inverse Simpson, had higher TCRbeta diversity than their siblings with IBD. Patient repertoires may have gained variability from differing immunosuppressive treatments.

It was from whole blood, with no T cell sorting, that total RNA was isolated. TCRdb reprocessed the 5' RACE reads, with one entry per CDR3 protein and no DNA. Its clone listing holds 150,000 to 200,000 distinct CDR3 sequences. A word on this clonotype: What it binds is not known.

CDR3 length: 14 amino acids. Per the germline V gene, CDR1 is SGHVS and CDR2 is FNYEAQ. The chain uses TRBV7-6 and TRBJ2-7; the TCRdb D gene call, TRBD2, has no DNA to confirm it. The TCR sequence derives from a human donor with ulcerative colitis or Crohn's disease, or a healthy co-twin of an affected twin (not recorded which). The sequenced material came from blood. The CDR3 spells CASSRTSGLYEQYF. Looking up the rest from reference TRBV7-6 and TRBJ2-7 gives the full variable domain: GAGVSQSPRYKVTKRGQDVALRCDPISGHVSLYWYRQALGQGPEFLTYFNYEAQQDKSGLPNDRFSAERPEGSISTLTIQRTEQRDSAMYRCASSRTSGLYEQYFGPGTRLTVT.